Reported below is one T cell receptor (beta chain). Its antigen is as yet unknown. CDR3 length equals 14 residues. The V gene lost 6 bases and the J gene lost 3 bases, with 15 bases spanning the gap. Per the germline V gene, CDR1 is SGHKS and CDR2 is YYEKEE (reference sequence). The sample is drawn from a study of blood T cells in healthy people across ages. Through a sample-barcoded 5' primer and a J-beta primer mix, a second PCR was run for roughly 6 to 12 cycles. TCRdb itself ran the 5' RACE reads through MiXCR, one entry per CDR3 protein. This table has some 1.6 million distinct CDR3 sequences, around 36% appearing once. Points from the study as a whole: Older age coincided with a roughly linear decline in TCR beta diversity per million T cells. Unsorted PBMCs ruled out conclusive naive versus antigen-experienced comparison.

The receptor was isolated from a young woman in good health. The chain carries TRBV5-5 and TRBJ1-2, with D perhaps TRBD1 (5 bases). What was sequenced was blood. In nucleotides, the CDR3 is TGTGCCAGCAACGAACAGGTTAAGCACTATGGCTACACCTTC. It specifies CASNEQVKHYGYTF. The full variable domain, its missing parts supplied by reference TRBV5-5 and TRBJ1-2, is DAGVTQSPTHLIKTRGQQVTLRCSPISGHKSVSWYQQVLGQGPQFIFQYYEKEERGRGNFPDRFSARQFPNYSSELNVNALLLGDSALYLCASNEQVKHYGYTFGSGTRLTVV.